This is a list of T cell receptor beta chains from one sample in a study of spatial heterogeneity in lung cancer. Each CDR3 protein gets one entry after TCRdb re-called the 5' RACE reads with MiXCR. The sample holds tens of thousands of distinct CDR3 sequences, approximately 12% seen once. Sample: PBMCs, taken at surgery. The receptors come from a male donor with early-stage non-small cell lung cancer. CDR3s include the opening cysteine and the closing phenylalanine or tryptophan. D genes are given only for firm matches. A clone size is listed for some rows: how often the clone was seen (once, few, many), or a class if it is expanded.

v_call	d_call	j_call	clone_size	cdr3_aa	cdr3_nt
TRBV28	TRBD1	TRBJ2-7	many	CASSRRTGVYEQYF	TGTGCCAGCAGCCGACGGACAGGAGTGTACGAGCAGTACTTC
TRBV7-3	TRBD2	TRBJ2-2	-	CASRLRGGASTGELFF	TGTGCCAGCAGGTTACGGGGAGGGGCATCCACCGGGGAGCTGTTTTTT
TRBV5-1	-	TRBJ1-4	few	CASSLDSRTNEKLFF	TGCGCCAGCAGCTTGGACAGCCGGACTAATGAAAAACTGTTTTTT
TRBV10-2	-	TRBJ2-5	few	CASSESRELQETQYF	TGCGCCAGCAGTGAGTCACGAGAGCTACAAGAGACCCAGTACTTC
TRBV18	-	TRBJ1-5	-	CASSRGQSTQPQHF	TGTGCCAGCTCACGCGGACAGTCGACTCAGCCCCAGCATTTT
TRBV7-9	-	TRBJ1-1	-	CASSSPLDRTNTEAFF	TGTGCCAGCAGCTCCCCCTTAGACAGGACTAACACTGAAGCTTTCTTT
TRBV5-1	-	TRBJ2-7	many	CASSLGQVPYEQYF	TGCGCCAGCAGCTTGGGACAGGTGCCCTACGAGCAGTACTTC
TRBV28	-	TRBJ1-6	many	CASSRNLEDSPLHF	TGTGCCAGCAGCCGAAATTTGGAGGATTCACCCCTCCACTTT
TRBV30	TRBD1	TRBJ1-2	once	CAWGTGDLSLYGYTF	TGTGCCTGGGGGACAGGAGACCTATCACTGTATGGCTACACCTTC
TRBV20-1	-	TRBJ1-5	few	CSARDRGGRNQPQHF	TGCAGTGCTAGAGATCGGGGAGGCCGAAATCAGCCCCAGCATTTT
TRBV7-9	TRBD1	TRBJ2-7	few	CASRSGTGLYEQYF	TGTGCCAGCAGATCCGGGACAGGGCTCTACGAGCAGTACTTC
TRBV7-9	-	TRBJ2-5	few	CASSQILSGGGGKTQYF	TGTGCCAGCAGCCAAATTTTATCCGGTGGGGGCGGAAAGACCCAGTACTTC
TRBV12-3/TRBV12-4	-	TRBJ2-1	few	CATSARPVGEQFF	TGTGCCACCTCAGCAAGGCCCGTCGGTGAGCAGTTCTTC
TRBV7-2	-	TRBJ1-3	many	CASRWENSGNTIYF	TGTGCCAGCAGGTGGGAGAACTCTGGAAACACCATATATTTT